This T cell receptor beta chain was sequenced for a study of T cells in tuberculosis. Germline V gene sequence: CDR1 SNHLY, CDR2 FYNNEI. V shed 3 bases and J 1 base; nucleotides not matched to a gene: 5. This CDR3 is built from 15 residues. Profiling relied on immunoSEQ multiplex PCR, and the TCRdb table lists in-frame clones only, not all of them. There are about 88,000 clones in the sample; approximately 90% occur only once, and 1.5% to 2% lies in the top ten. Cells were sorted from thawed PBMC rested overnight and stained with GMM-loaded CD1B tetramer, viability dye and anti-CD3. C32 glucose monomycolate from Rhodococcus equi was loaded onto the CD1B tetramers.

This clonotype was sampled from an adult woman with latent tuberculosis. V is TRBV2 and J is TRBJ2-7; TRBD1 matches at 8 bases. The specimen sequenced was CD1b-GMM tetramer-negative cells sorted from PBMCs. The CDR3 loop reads CASSEQRTGSYEQYF. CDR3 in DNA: TGTGCCAGCAGTGAGCAGCGGACAGGGTCCTACGAGCAGTACTTC. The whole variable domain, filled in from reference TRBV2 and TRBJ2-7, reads EPEVTQTPSHQVTQMGQEVILRCVPISNHLYFYWYRQILGQKVEFLVSFYNNEISEKSEIFDDQFSVERPDGSNFTLKIRSTKLEDSAMYFCASSEQRTGSYEQYFGPGTRLTVT.